The sequence of this TCR beta chain was determined in a study of blood T cell repertoires in COVID-19. Between the trimmed V and J ends, which lost 5 bases and 10 bases, there was a span of 13 bases. The length of the CDR3 is 13 residues. Germline CDR1 SGHDT, CDR2 YYEEEE. Enrolled through a virtual design, the participants were between roughly 18 and 100 years of age and came from under 30 US areas. Profiling relied on immunoSEQ multiplex PCR, and the TCRdb table lists in-frame clones only, not all of them. The sample has roughly 250,000 clones, 87% seen once. The origin of this receptor is a woman in her 30s with acute COVID-19. The chain combines TRBV5-6 with TRBJ1-6; TRBD1 is a possible D gene (5 bases). Source material: PBMCs or T cells enriched from blood (not recorded which). The CDR3 DNA follows: TGTGCCAGCAGTCAGGGTGTTGGGTCACCCCTCCACTTT. This sequence encodes CASSQGVGSPLHF.